Following are 2 T cell receptor beta chains from one sample sequenced in a study of T cells in Graves' hyperthyroidism and ophthalmopathy. Amplification of TCR beta CDR3 regions was performed using RNA transcripts as template. TCR CDR3 regions were first amplified by RT-PCR with HTBI primers. One entry per CDR3 protein, called by TCRdb with MiXCR from the multiplex PCR reads. In the table there are a few hundred thousand distinct CDR3 sequences, 35% to 55% of which are singletons. Input material: peripheral blood or thyroid tissue (not recorded which). The source is a woman aged 18-29 years with Graves' hyperthyroidism.

With regard to this clonotype: A much more abundant neighbour one base away suggests this may be a read error. The V gene is TRBV24-1, the J gene TRBJ1-5; 10 positions agree with TRBD1. The CDR3 is 15 amino acids. The germline V gene has CDR1 KGHDR and CDR2 SFDVKD. CDR3 in amino acids: CATSEGQGVNRPQHF. CDR3 sequence (DNA): TGTGCCACCAGTGAAGGACAGGGGGTCAATCGGCCCCAGCATTTT.

This clonotype has at least ten counts. In nucleotides, the CDR3 is TGTGCCACCAGTGATTCCATGACAGGGAGCGCCTACGAGCAGTACTTC. Amino acid sequence: CATSDSMTGSAYEQYF. The V call is TRBV24-1, the J call TRBJ2-7; TRBD1 matches at 7 bases. Germline-derived CDR1 and CDR2 are KGHDR and SFDVKD. CDR3 length: 16 residues. V gave up 2 bases and J gave up 2 bases; unmatched junction bases: 8.